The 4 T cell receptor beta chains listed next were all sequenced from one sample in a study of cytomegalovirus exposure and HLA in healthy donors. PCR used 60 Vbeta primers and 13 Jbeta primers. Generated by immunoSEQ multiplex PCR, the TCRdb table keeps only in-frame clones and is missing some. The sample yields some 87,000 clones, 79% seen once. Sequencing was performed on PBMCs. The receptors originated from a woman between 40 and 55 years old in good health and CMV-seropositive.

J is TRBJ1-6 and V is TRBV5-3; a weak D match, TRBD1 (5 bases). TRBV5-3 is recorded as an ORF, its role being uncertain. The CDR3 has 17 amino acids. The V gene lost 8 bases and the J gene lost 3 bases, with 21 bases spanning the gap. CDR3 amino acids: CARGLGSPKIYNSPLHF. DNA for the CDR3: TGTGCCAGGGGACTCGGGAGCCCTAAAATCTATAATTCACCCCTCCACTTT.

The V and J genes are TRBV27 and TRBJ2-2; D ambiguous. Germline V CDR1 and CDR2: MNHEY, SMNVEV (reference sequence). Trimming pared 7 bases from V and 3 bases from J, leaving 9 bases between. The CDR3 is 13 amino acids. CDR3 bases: TGTGCCAGCATAGGCGGTCACACCGGGGAGCTGTTTTTT. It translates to CASIGGHTGELFF.

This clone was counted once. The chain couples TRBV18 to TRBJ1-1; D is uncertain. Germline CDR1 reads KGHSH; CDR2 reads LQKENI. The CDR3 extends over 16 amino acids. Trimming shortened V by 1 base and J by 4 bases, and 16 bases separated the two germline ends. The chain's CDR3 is CASSPRTGLGGTEAFF. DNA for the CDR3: TGTGCCAGCTCACCACGCACGGGCTTAGGAGGCACTGAAGCTTTCTTT.

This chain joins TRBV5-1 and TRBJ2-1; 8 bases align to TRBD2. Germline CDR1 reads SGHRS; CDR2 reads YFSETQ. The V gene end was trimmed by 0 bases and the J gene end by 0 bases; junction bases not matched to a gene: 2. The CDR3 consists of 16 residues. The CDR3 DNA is TGCGCCAGCAGCTTGGCAGCGGGGGACTCCTACAATGAGCAGTTCTTC. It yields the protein CASSLAAGDSYNEQFF.